One and the same sample provided the 2 T cell receptor beta chains below, sequenced in a study of T-cell memory formation after mild COVID-19. MiXCR, applied by TCRdb to the 5' RACE reads, yields one record per CDR3 protein. The sample comprises fewer than 250,000 distinct CDR3 sequences, 8% to 11% of which are singletons, and roughly 3% rests with the top ten. Specimen: PBMCs or a T cell subset sorted from them (not recorded which). The receptors shown here come from a man aged 18-30 years who had mild COVID-19 (a few samples of this study predate the infection). Cell type and time point are not known.

The chain uses TRBV11-3 and TRBJ2-5, with 7 positions matching TRBD2. The germline V gene has CDR1 SGHNT and CDR2 YENEEA. CDR3 length equals 14 residues. Trimming cost V 4 bases and J 4 bases; bases outside gene matches: 6. The CDR3 DNA sequence: TGTGCCAGCAGCTCTGCGGGGGAAGGAGAGACCCAGTACTTC. As protein: CASSSAGEGETQYF.

This clonotype was observed many times. The CDR3 protein is CASSHPSGGAPDTQYF. DNA of the CDR3: TGTGCCAGCAGCCACCCTAGCGGGGGGGCCCCAGATACGCAGTATTTT. V usage is TRBV7-2 and J usage is TRBJ2-3; 12 bases align to TRBD2. CDR1 and CDR2 from the germline V gene are SGHTA and FQGNSA. CDR3 size: 16 residues. V lost 5 bases and J lost 4; bases outside the gene matches: 7.